This T cell receptor (beta chain) is from a study of T cells in narcolepsy. Study as a whole: Donors had narcolepsy type 1 or type 2, or were healthy controls. Study-wide findings and caveats: Same-patient CSF and blood CD4+ T cell clonotypes included HCRT-specific and TRIB2-specific autoreactive ones.

This CDR3 comprises 13 residues. V was clipped by 4 bases and J by 8 bases, with 15 bases between them. Germline-derived CDR1 and CDR2 are SGHRS and YFSETQ. Profiling relied on immunoSEQ multiplex PCR, and the TCRdb table lists in-frame clones only, not all of them. The sample yields more than 30,000 clones, under 85% seen once. Regarding this clone: Its antigen remains unknown.

This TCR was recovered from a human donor with narcolepsy. Sequencing was carried out using CD45RA- memory CD4+ T cells from PBMCs. This chain connects TRBV5-1 to TRBJ1-1; the D gene is possibly TRBD1 (5 bases). This chain's CDR3 is CASSTGRDGEAFF. In nucleotides, the CDR3 is TGCGCCAGCAGCACAGGACGGGACGGGGAAGCTTTCTTT.